What follows describes a single TCR beta chain. In the original analysis: Using reference gene primer amplification, nucleated cell counts were estimated. The data were produced by immunoSEQ multiplex PCR, yet TCRdb's version contains in-frame clones alone and is incomplete. That table supplies the V and J calls and clone size; D and trimming were determined from the DNA. The sample records about 130,000 clones, approximately 90% being singletons. This sample is part of a study of blood T cell repertoires in COVID-19. In the study overall: PBMCs, B-cell-depleted T cells, or T cells were the source of the cDNA or gDNA that made up the material.

The J segment lost 0 bases and the V segment lost 3 bases, leaving 13 bases of the junction unmatched. Germline V gene sequence: CDR1 LGHDT, CDR2 YNNKEL (reference sequence). The CDR3 runs to 18 residues. V is TRBV3-1 (or the pseudogene TRBV3-2) and J is TRBJ1-1; TRBD1 agrees at 7 bases. The clonotype originates from a woman older than 75 with acute or convalescent COVID-19. Sequenced: peripheral blood. CDR3 sequence (DNA): TGTGCCAGCAGCCATTCAAGGGACAGCGGGCGTTTGAACACTGAAGCTTTCTTT. It specifies CASSHSRDSGRLNTEAFF.